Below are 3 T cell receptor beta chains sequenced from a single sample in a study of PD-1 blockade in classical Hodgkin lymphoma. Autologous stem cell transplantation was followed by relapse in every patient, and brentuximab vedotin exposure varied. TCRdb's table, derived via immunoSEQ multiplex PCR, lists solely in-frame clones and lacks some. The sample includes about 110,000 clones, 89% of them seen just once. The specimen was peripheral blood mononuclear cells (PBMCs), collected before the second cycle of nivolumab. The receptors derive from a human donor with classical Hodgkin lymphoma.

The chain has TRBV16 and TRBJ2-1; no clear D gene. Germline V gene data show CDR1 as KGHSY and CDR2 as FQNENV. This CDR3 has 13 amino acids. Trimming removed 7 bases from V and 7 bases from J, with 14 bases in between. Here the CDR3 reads CASIPPETNEQFF. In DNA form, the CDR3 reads TGTGCCAGCATCCCGCCGGAGACTAATGAGCAGTTCTTC.

In DNA, the CDR3 is TGTGCCAGCAGTGAGGGCGGGCCCAACACTGAAGCTTTCTTT. It is translated as CASSEGGPNTEAFF. The chain combines TRBV6-1 with TRBJ1-1, with D unclear. V lost 3 bases, J lost 2 bases, and 10 bases lay in between. CDR1 and CDR2 (germline): MNHNS, SASEGT. The CDR3 loop spans 14 amino acids.

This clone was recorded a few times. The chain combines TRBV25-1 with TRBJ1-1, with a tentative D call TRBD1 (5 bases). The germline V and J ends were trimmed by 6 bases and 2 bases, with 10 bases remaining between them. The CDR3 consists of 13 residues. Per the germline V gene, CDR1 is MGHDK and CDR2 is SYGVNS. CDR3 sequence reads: CASSQGINTEAFF. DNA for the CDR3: TGTGCCAGCAGCCAGGGCATTAACACTGAAGCTTTCTTT.